The 27 T cell receptor beta chains in this list originate from one sample, sequenced in a study of blood T cells in healthy people across ages (dated by TCRdb to the mid-2010s). Library construction relied on 5' RACE. Sequencing was performed on an Illumina HiSeq 2500. A second PCR of roughly 7 to 12 cycles was performed with a sample-barcoded 5' primer and a J-beta primer mix. TCRdb reanalyzed the raw reads on its own, using fastp at Q25 for trimming and MiXCR for clone calling, and kept in-frame beta chains. Rows are combined by CDR3 protein, so each entry shows the most common genes and DNA. Across this sample there are fewer than 950,000 distinct CDR3 sequences, with 36% seen only once. 13% of the sample is taken by the ten largest. Sequencing was done on a sample of blood. All receptors derive from a man younger than 35 in good health.

This clonotype was found a few times. The V and J genes are TRBV20-1 and TRBJ2-7, with 10 bases matching TRBD2. With V trimmed by 2 bases and J by 7 bases, 8 bases remained unmatched. CDR1 is DFQATT, CDR2 SNEGSKA, per germline (reference sequence). This CDR3 is 14 amino acids long. CDR3 in DNA: TGCAGTGCTAGAACTACTAGCGGGGACGTTGAGCAGTACTTC. Translated: CSARTTSGDVEQYF.

The gene calls are TRBV4-3 and TRBJ2-1, with D possibly matching TRBD1 (6 bases). This CDR3 contains 16 residues. Trimming shortened V by 1 base and J by 5 bases, and 15 bases separated the two germline ends. In germline, CDR1 is LGHNA, CDR2 YSLEER. The CDR3 DNA reads as TGCGCCAGCAGCCAAGGGTCTTGGGGGCCAAACAATGAGCAGTTCTTC. Protein: CASSQGSWGPNNEQFF.

This clonotype was seen a few times. The rearrangement links TRBV6-1 to TRBJ1-2; 7 bases map to TRBD1. CDR1 MNHNS and CDR2 SASEGT come from the germline V gene. V was pared by 0 bases and J by 0 bases, with 13 bases of the junction left unmatched. There are 19 residues in the CDR3. The CDR3 nucleotides read TGTGCCAGCAGTGAAGCCTCGACAGGGACCCTACTAACTAACTATGGCTACACCTTC. This encodes CASSEASTGTLLTNYGYTF.

Remarks on this clonotype: A clone one base away is much larger, so this may be a read error. The V call is TRBV20-1, the J call TRBJ1-6; the D is unclear. Germline V gives CDR1 DFQATT, CDR2 SNEGSKA (reference sequence). This CDR3 comprises 12 residues. The CDR3 protein is CGARDGLSPLHF. The CDR3 coding sequence is TGCGGTGCTAGAGACGGACTTTCACCCCTCCACTTT.

This clonotype was seen only a few times. The rearrangement links TRBV20-1 to TRBJ1-6; no firm D call. The CDR3 contains 14 residues. Germline CDR1 DFQATT, CDR2 SNEGSKA (reference sequence). Deletions cut 1 base from V and 5 bases from J, with 9 bases between. CDR3 in DNA: TGCAGTGCTAGAGTGCAGGCGGATAATTCACCCCTCCACTTT. Protein product: CSARVQADNSPLHF.

This clonotype came up a few times. The chain's CDR3 is CASSQHIGVVRDSERETQYF. CDR3 in DNA: TGTGCCAGCAGCCAACATATAGGTGTCGTCCGGGACTCCGAACGAGAGACCCAGTACTTC. This chain connects TRBV3-1 to TRBJ2-5; tentative D call: TRBD2 (6 bases). Trimming removed 2 bases from V and 4 bases from J, with 29 bases in between. CDR1 is LGHDT, CDR2 YNNKEL, per germline (reference sequence). This CDR3 is 20 amino acids long.

This clonotype was detected only a few times. The chain employs TRBV30 and TRBJ1-2, with a weak D call TRBD1 (6 bases). The germline V gene encodes CDR1 GTSNPN and CDR2 SVGIG (reference sequence). This CDR3 has 12 residues. Trimming cost V 3 bases and J 6 bases, with 11 bases left between them. This CDR3 is CAWSPDRHGYTF. The DNA of the CDR3 is TGTGCCTGGAGCCCCGACAGGCATGGCTACACCTTC.

V and J are TRBV5-1 and TRBJ1-2; D is perhaps TRBD1 (5 bases). With 1 base removed from V and 7 bases from J, the gap between germline ends came to 14 bases. The germline CDR1 and CDR2 sequences are SGHRS and YFSETQ. The CDR3 length is 14 residues. The CDR3 spells CASSLPGLVGGYTF. CDR3 sequence (DNA): TGCGCCAGCAGCTTGCCAGGGTTGGTGGGTGGCTACACCTTC. Full variable domain (rest looked up from reference TRBV5-1 and TRBJ1-2): KAGVTQTPRYLIKTRGQQVTLSCSPISGHRSVSWYQQTPGQGLQFLFEYFSETQRNKGNFPGRFSGRQFSNSRSEMNVSTLELGDSALYLCASSLPGLVGGYTFGSGTRLTVV.

The sample holds one count of this clonotype. The CDR3 coding sequence is TGTGCCAGCAGGGGACTAGCGGGAGACACCGGGGAGCTGTTTTTT. Translated: CASRGLAGDTGELFF. The chain employs TRBV2 and TRBJ2-2; 14 bases align to TRBD2. This CDR3 is 15 amino acids long. Trimming took 6 bases from V and 3 from J; bases not matched to a gene: 0. The V gene's germline CDR1 is SNHLY and CDR2 FYNNEI.

In its sample, this clonotype was seen many times. The rearrangement joins TRBV20-1 to TRBJ2-7, with 11 bases that match TRBD2. V shed 1 base and J 0 bases; nucleotides not matched to a gene: 11. The V gene's germline CDR1 is DFQATT and CDR2 SNEGSKA (reference sequence). CDR3 length: 18 amino acids. Here the CDR3 DNA reads TGCAGTGCTAGAGGTCCGACTAGCGGGGCCACAAACTCCTACGAGCAGTACTTC. It specifies CSARGPTSGATNSYEQYF.

V and J are TRBV20-1 and TRBJ2-3, with D maybe TRBD2 (6 bases). Trimming took 0 bases from V and 7 from J, leaving 17 bases between them. The germline CDR1 and CDR2 sequences are DFQATT and SNEGSKA (reference sequence). The CDR3 is 15 residues long. The CDR3 loop reads CSARDRRGFSNTQYF. The CDR3 DNA is TGCAGTGCTAGAGATAGGCGGGGATTTTCAAATACGCAGTATTTT.

The chain recombines TRBV5-1 with TRBJ2-3; D tentatively fits TRBD1 or TRBD2 (5 bases each). The CDR3 is made up of 14 amino acids. V lost 5 bases and J lost 4, with 14 bases in between. Germline assignment: CDR1 SGHRS and CDR2 YFSETQ. This chain's CDR3 is CASRPTPGPDTQYF. The CDR3 DNA follows: TGCGCCAGCAGACCGACACCGGGACCAGATACGCAGTATTTT.

V and J are TRBV4-1 and TRBJ1-2, with D unresolved. Between the trimmed V and J ends, which lost 1 base and 2 bases, there was a span of 8 bases. The CDR3 length is 14 residues. Germline CDR1 and CDR2: MGHRA and YSYEKL. This CDR3 reads CASSQGVNNYGYTF. The CDR3 bases are TGCGCCAGCAGCCAAGGGGTCAACAACTATGGCTACACCTTC.

The chain combines TRBV12-3 or TRBV12-4 with TRBJ2-1; D remains ambiguous. The V gene lost 5 bases and the J gene lost 6 bases, with 11 bases spanning the gap. CDR3 length: 13 amino acids. The CDR3 region is CASSLGPANEQFF. The DNA of the CDR3 is TGTGCCAGCAGTCTTGGGCCTGCCAATGAGCAGTTCTTC.

This clonotype was seen only a few times. This chain joins TRBV20-1 and TRBJ2-5, with D unresolved. This CDR3 is 12 amino acids long. V lost 4 bases to trimming and J lost 5 bases, with 11 bases between them. The V gene's germline CDR1 is DFQATT and CDR2 SNEGSKA (reference sequence). CDR3 in amino acids: CSATSVGETQYF. The CDR3 coding sequence is TGCAGTGCTACCAGCGTGGGGGAGACCCAGTACTTC.

The rearrangement uses TRBV6-1 and TRBJ2-7, with D perhaps TRBD2 (5 bases). The V gene lost 0 bases and the J gene lost 3 bases, with 12 bases spanning the gap. Germline V gene sequence: CDR1 MNHNS, CDR2 SASEGT. CDR3 length equals 15 residues. The CDR3 here is CASSEARPGNYEQYF. As DNA, the CDR3 is TGTGCCAGCAGTGAAGCGCGCCCGGGGAACTACGAGCAGTACTTC.

This clonotype was counted only a few times. The chain carries TRBV5-1 and TRBJ2-5; D is uncertain. CDR3 length: 13 amino acids. Germline V gene lookup returns CDR1 SGHRS and CDR2 YFSETQ. The V and J ends lost 0 bases and 5 bases respectively, with 8 bases between them. CDR3 bases: TGCGCCAGCAGCTTGGCTCCTGCTGAGACCCAGTACTTC. Protein product: CASSLAPAETQYF.

This chain uses TRBV13 with TRBJ1-2; D is unresolved. This CDR3 has 13 amino acids. V gave up 4 bases and J gave up 7 bases, with 13 bases separating them. Germline loops: CDR1 PRHDT, CDR2 FYEKMQ (reference sequence). CDR3 protein: CASSSFPDGGYTF. The CDR3 DNA reads TGTGCCAGCAGCTCATTCCCGGACGGTGGCTACACCTTC.

This clonotype turned up a few times. The gene calls are TRBV10-3 and TRBJ2-5; TRBD2 matches at 9 bases. Germline assignment: CDR1 ENHRY and CDR2 SYGVKD. The CDR3 extends over 15 amino acids. J was trimmed by 4 bases and V by 3 bases; bases with no gene match: 6. The CDR3 coding sequence is TGTGCCATCAGTGATGGGCTAGCGGGGACAGAGACCCAGTACTTC. It codes for CAISDGLAGTETQYF.

As to this clonotype: A read error may account for a junction end that differs from germline. The DNA of the CDR3 is TGCAGTGCTAGAGTGGCGGGAAGCACAGATACGCGGTATTTT. It yields the protein CSARVAGSTDTRYF. The chain uses TRBV20-1 and TRBJ2-3, with D perhaps matching TRBD2 (6 bases). The length of the CDR3 is 14 residues. Germline values: CDR1 DFQATT, CDR2 SNEGSKA (reference sequence).

The chain recombines TRBV2 with TRBJ2-5, with 10 nucleotides matching TRBD1. CDR3 length: 15 amino acids. Germline V gene data show CDR1 as SNHLY and CDR2 as FYNNEI. V lost 6 bases and J lost 4; bases outside the gene matches: 8. The CDR3 here is CASSPTGGLSETQYF. Here the CDR3 DNA reads TGTGCCAGCAGCCCGACAGGGGGCCTTTCAGAGACCCAGTACTTC.

The chain is built from TRBV29-1 and TRBJ2-7; D possibly corresponds to TRBD2 (6 bases). Trimming took 8 bases from V and 2 from J, leaving 13 bases between them. The V gene's germline CDR1 is SQVTM and CDR2 ANQGSEA. The CDR3 length is 12 residues. The CDR3 DNA is TGCAGCTTCCGACTAGGGGCCTACGAGCAGTACTTC. Residues: CSFRLGAYEQYF.

This chain uses TRBV30 with TRBJ1-1; the D is unclear. The germline V gene encodes CDR1 GTSNPN and CDR2 SVGIG (reference sequence). The CDR3 has 11 amino acids. Trimming cost V 5 bases and J 7 bases, with 11 bases left between them. CDR3: CAWGRVGEAFF. CDR3 nucleotides: TGTGCCTGGGGTAGGGTGGGTGAAGCTTTCTTT.

The table lists this clonotype with a few counts. DNA for the CDR3: TGCGCCAGCAGCTTGACTAGCGGACTAACAACCGATGAGCAGTACTTC. As protein: CASSLTSGLTTDEQYF. The chain is built from TRBV5-1 and TRBJ2-5; 8 bases are a match to TRBD2. Germline values: CDR1 SGHRS, CDR2 YFSETQ. The CDR3 contains 16 residues. Trimming removed 1 base from V and 11 bases from J; junction bases left unmatched: 16.

This clonotype was picked up many times. The chain recombines TRBV5-1 with TRBJ2-7, with D maybe TRBD2 (6 bases). V was trimmed by 1 base and J by 9 bases, leaving 14 bases between them. Germline CDR1 reads SGHRS; CDR2 reads YFSETQ. This CDR3 has 13 residues. As DNA, the CDR3 is TGCGCCAGCAGCTTGATAGGAGGGGAGGTGCAGTACTTC. Protein product: CASSLIGGEVQYF.

This clonotype appeared a few times. J is TRBJ2-5 and V is TRBV4-3, with TRBD1 identical over 7 bases. This CDR3 has 15 amino acids. The V segment lost 0 bases and the J segment 4 bases; nucleotides outside the gene matches: 5. CDR1 and CDR2 (germline): LGHNA, YSLEER. CDR3 loop: CASSQDPGQPETQYF. The CDR3, as DNA: TGCGCCAGCAGCCAAGATCCGGGACAGCCAGAGACCCAGTACTTC.

A single count supports this clonotype. The chain combines TRBV6-6 with TRBJ2-2, with D perhaps TRBD2 (5 bases). CDR3 length: 16 amino acids. Looked up from germline, CDR1 is MNHNY and CDR2 is SVGAGI (reference sequence). V gave up 3 bases and J gave up 5 bases, with 16 bases separating them. CDR3 nucleotides: TGTGCCAGCAGTTATCCCAGCGGAGAAAGGACCGGGGAGCTGTTTTTT. It yields the protein CASSYPSGERTGELFF.